These 8 T cell receptor beta chains were all obtained from the same sample, sequenced in a study of molecular identifiers for immune sequencing clone quantification. From the PCR reads, TCRdb called clonotypes with MiXCR, one entry per CDR3 protein. The table shows about 100,000 distinct CDR3 sequences, with approximately 22% occurring only once. Sequenced material: naive CD8+ T cells from blood, with Jurkat cell RNA spiked in. Documented subset: FACS-sorted CD8+CD4-CCR7+CD45RA+ naive T cells. All receptors derive from a human donor in good health. Some libraries in this study had Jurkat cell RNA spiked in.

The V call is TRBV12-3 or TRBV12-4, the J call TRBJ2-1; TRBD2 might be the D (6 bases). The CDR3 spans 16 residues. Trimming cost V 6 bases and J 4 bases, with 19 bases left between them. CDR3: CASSASGLANYNEQFF. In nucleotides, the CDR3 is TGTGCCAGCAGCGCATCAGGTCTAGCGAATTACAATGAGCAGTTCTTC.

This clonotype was seen once. A much larger clone differs from this one at a single base, so this may be a read error. This chain connects TRBV4-3 to TRBJ2-5, with D unresolved. Germline assignment: CDR1 LGHNA and CDR2 YSLEER. The CDR3 contains 14 residues. The CDR3 DNA is TGCGCCAGCGGCCAAGATATCTCCCAAGAGACCCAGTACTTC. This gives the protein CASGQDISQETQYF.

A remark on this clonotype: This could be a read error, since a much larger clone is one nucleotide away. This rearrangement joins TRBV20-1 to TRBJ1-1; 7 bases are shared with TRBD1. This CDR3 comprises 15 residues. Germline CDR1 is DFQATT and CDR2 is SNEGSKA (reference sequence). This CDR3 reads CSASRDRDQGTEALF. The CDR3 DNA reads as TGCAGTGCTAGCCGGGACAGAGATCAGGGTACTGAAGCTTTATTT.

This clonotype came up once. This may come from a read error, since a much larger clone is one base off. The genes are TRBV5-3 and TRBJ2-7, with D possibly being TRBD1 (7 bases). TRBV5-3 counts as an open reading frame of uncertain function. V was pared by 8 bases and J by 3 bases, with 18 bases between. This CDR3 has 14 amino acids. CDR3 region: CASGLEGAHYEQYF. In nucleotides, the CDR3 is TGTGCCAGCGGCTTGGAGGGGGCCCACTACGAGCAGTACTTC.

CDR3 in amino acids: CASSSLNEQFF. CDR3 bases: TGTGCCAGCAGCTCCCTTAATGAGCAGTTCTTC. This chain connects TRBV7-6 to TRBJ2-1; no reliable D call. CDR3 length: 11 amino acids. In germline, CDR1 is SGHVS, CDR2 FNYEAQ. Between the trimmed V and J ends, which lost 4 bases and 7 bases, there was a span of 5 bases.

This clonotype was seen ten or more times. This rearrangement joins TRBV10-3 to TRBJ2-3, with a tentative D call TRBD1 (7 bases). V dropped 10 bases and J dropped 2 bases, with 19 bases sitting between them. The CDR3 length is 15 residues. Germline V gene sequence: CDR1 ENHRY, CDR2 SYGVKD. The CDR3 DNA reads TGTGCCACCGAAGCGGAGGGGGCAATCACAGATACGCAGTATTTT. It yields the protein CATEAEGAITDTQYF.

This clonotype was picked up many times. The chain uses TRBV12-3 or TRBV12-4 and TRBJ1-1; D possibly corresponds to TRBD1 (6 bases). V was cut by 4 bases and J by 1 base, with 10 bases left in between. This CDR3 is built from 14 residues. CDR3 in amino acids: CASSSTGANTEAFF. The CDR3, as DNA: TGTGCCAGCAGTTCGACAGGAGCGAACACTGAAGCTTTCTTT.

The CDR3 region is CASSDVDRGPMNTEAFF. The DNA of the CDR3 is TGTGCCAGCAGCGATGTGGACAGGGGGCCTATGAACACTGAAGCTTTCTTT. This chain links TRBV25-1 with TRBJ1-1; 11 bases match TRBD1. From germline, CDR1 is MGHDK and CDR2 SYGVNS. V was clipped by 6 bases and J by 0 bases; unmatched bases: 9. The CDR3 runs to 17 residues. The full variable domain, its missing parts supplied by reference TRBV25-1 and TRBJ1-1, is EADIYQTPRYLVIGTGKKITLECSQTMGHDKMYWYQQDPGMELHLIHYSYGVNSTEKGDLSSESTVSRIRTEHFPLTLESARPSHTSQYLCASSDVDRGPMNTEAFFGQGTRLTVV.